The clone carrying this TCR beta chain was found a few times. This sample is drawn from a study of early T cells in non-severe SARS-CoV-2 infection. Study at large: Alpha and beta chains were unpaired, from unsorted whole-blood bulk RNA.

MiXCR, applied by TCRdb to the 5' RACE reads, yields one record per CDR3 protein. The table records tens of thousands of distinct CDR3 sequences, approximately 13% of them present only once. V dropped 1 base and J dropped 9 bases, with 16 bases sitting between them. In germline, CDR1 is MGHRA, CDR2 YSYEKL. The CDR3 runs to 15 residues. This chain uses TRBV4-1 with TRBJ2-1; D may be TRBD1 or TRBD2 (6 bases each). This specimen consisted of whole blood, obtained at baseline. This TCR was sampled from an adult who was a healthcare worker with PCR-confirmed SARS-CoV-2 infection or an uninfected control (not recorded which). CDR3 in amino acids: CASSQGVIGGGEQFF. CDR3 DNA sequence: TGCGCCAGCAGCCAAGGTGTTATCGGAGGGGGTGAGCAGTTCTTC.